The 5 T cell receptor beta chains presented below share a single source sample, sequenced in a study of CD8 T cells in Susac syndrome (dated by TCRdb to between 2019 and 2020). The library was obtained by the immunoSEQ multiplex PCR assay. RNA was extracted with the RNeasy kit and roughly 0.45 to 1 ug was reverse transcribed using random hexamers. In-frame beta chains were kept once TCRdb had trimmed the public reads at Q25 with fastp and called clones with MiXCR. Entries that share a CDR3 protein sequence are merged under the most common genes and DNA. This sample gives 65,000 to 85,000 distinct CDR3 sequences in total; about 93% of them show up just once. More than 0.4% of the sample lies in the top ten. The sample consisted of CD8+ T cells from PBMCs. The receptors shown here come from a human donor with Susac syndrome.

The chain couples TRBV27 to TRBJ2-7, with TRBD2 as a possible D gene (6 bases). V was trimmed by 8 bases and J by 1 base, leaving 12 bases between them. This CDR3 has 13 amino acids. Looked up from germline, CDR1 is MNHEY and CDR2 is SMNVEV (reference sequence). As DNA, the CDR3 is TGTGCCAGCCACCCCGGAGGGTCCTACGAGCAGTACTTC. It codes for CASHPGGSYEQYF.

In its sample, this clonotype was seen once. The CDR3 is CSATGPRGDTEAFF. In DNA form, the CDR3 reads TGCAGTGCTACGGGGCCGAGGGGGGACACTGAAGCTTTCTTT. This chain joins TRBV20-1 and TRBJ1-1, with a tentative D call TRBD1 (6 bases). V gave up 4 bases and J gave up 3 bases, with 15 bases separating them. The CDR3 length is 14 residues. Germline loops: CDR1 DFQATT, CDR2 SNEGSKA (reference sequence).

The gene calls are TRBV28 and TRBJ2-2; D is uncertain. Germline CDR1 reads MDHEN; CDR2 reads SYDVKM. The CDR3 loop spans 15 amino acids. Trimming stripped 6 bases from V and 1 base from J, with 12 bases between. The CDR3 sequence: CASRVRAVNTGELFF. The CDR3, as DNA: TGTGCCAGCAGGGTCCGGGCGGTGAACACCGGGGAGCTGTTTTTT.

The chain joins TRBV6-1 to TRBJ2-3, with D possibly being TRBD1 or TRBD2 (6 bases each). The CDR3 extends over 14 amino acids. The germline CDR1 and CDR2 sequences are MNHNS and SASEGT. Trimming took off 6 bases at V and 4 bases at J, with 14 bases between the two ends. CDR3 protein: CASRQGGGSDTQYF. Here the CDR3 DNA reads TGTGCCAGCAGACAGGGAGGAGGTTCAGATACGCAGTATTTT.

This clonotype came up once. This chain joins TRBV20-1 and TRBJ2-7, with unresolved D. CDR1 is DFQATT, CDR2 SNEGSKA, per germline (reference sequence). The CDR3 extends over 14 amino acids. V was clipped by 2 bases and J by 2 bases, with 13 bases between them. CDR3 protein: CSARKAGSPYEQYF. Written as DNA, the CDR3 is TGCAGTGCTAGAAAGGCAGGCTCCCCCTACGAGCAGTACTTC.